Reported below is one T cell receptor (beta chain). The antigen is unknown. This sample was included in a study of vaccination and CD4 T cells after COVID-19. Overall study: Of the convalescent patients, who were SARS-CoV-2 positive by nasal swab PCR, under ten had mild and one severe disease.

Study results and caveats: Researchers report that a median roughly 85% of reactive clones in convalescent patients surfaced only post-vaccination.

Looked up from germline, CDR1 is MNHEY and CDR2 is SVGAGI. The CDR3 runs to 15 residues. The trim removed 4 bases at V and 5 bases at J, leaving 9 bases unmatched. As to treatment: approximately nine-day PBMC culture with coronavirus spike peptide pools or control peptides (ViraFEST assay). CD4+ T cells that had been cultured provided DNA sequenced with the Oncomine TCR Beta short-read assay. Each CDR3 protein gets one entry after TCRdb re-called the PCR reads with MiXCR. In the table there are 14,000 to 15,000 distinct CDR3 sequences, about 26% of which are singletons. Sequencing was done on a sample of cultured CD4+ T cells from blood. This sequence was found in a human donor with COVID-19. This chain connects TRBV6-5 to TRBJ2-5; the match to TRBD2 covers 8 bases. The DNA for the CDR3 is TGTGCCAGCAGTTTTACGACTAGCGCGGTGGAGACCCAGTACTTC. It translates to CASSFTTSAVETQYF.